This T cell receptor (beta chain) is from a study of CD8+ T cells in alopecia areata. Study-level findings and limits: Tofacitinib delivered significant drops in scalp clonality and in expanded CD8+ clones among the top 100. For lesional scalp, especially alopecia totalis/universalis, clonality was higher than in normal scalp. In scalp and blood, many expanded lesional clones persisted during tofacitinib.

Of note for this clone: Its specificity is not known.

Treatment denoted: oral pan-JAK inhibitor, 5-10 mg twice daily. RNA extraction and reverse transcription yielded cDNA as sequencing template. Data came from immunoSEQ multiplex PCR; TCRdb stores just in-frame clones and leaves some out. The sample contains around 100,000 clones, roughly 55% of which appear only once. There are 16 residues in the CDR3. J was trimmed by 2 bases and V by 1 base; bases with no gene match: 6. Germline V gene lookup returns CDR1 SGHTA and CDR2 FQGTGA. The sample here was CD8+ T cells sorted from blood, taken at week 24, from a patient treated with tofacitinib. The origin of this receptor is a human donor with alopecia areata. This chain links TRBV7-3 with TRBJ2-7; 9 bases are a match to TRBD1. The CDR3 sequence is CASSLSADRGTYEQYF. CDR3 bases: TGTGCCAGCAGCTTAAGCGCGGACAGGGGCACCTACGAGCAGTACTTC.